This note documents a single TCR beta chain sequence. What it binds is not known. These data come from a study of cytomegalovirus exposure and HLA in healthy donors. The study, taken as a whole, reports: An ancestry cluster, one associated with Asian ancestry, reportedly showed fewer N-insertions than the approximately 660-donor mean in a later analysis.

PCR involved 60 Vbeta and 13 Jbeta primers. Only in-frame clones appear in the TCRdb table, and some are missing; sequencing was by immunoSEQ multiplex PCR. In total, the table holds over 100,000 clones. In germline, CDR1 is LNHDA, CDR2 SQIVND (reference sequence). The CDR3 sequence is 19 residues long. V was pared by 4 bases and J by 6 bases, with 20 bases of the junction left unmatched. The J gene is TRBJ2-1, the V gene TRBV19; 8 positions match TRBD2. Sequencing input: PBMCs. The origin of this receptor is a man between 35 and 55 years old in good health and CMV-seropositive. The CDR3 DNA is TGTGCCAGTAGTAGGGGGGTAGCGGGAACCCCGGAGCGGTTCAATGAGCAGTTCTTC. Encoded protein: CASSRGVAGTPERFNEQFF.